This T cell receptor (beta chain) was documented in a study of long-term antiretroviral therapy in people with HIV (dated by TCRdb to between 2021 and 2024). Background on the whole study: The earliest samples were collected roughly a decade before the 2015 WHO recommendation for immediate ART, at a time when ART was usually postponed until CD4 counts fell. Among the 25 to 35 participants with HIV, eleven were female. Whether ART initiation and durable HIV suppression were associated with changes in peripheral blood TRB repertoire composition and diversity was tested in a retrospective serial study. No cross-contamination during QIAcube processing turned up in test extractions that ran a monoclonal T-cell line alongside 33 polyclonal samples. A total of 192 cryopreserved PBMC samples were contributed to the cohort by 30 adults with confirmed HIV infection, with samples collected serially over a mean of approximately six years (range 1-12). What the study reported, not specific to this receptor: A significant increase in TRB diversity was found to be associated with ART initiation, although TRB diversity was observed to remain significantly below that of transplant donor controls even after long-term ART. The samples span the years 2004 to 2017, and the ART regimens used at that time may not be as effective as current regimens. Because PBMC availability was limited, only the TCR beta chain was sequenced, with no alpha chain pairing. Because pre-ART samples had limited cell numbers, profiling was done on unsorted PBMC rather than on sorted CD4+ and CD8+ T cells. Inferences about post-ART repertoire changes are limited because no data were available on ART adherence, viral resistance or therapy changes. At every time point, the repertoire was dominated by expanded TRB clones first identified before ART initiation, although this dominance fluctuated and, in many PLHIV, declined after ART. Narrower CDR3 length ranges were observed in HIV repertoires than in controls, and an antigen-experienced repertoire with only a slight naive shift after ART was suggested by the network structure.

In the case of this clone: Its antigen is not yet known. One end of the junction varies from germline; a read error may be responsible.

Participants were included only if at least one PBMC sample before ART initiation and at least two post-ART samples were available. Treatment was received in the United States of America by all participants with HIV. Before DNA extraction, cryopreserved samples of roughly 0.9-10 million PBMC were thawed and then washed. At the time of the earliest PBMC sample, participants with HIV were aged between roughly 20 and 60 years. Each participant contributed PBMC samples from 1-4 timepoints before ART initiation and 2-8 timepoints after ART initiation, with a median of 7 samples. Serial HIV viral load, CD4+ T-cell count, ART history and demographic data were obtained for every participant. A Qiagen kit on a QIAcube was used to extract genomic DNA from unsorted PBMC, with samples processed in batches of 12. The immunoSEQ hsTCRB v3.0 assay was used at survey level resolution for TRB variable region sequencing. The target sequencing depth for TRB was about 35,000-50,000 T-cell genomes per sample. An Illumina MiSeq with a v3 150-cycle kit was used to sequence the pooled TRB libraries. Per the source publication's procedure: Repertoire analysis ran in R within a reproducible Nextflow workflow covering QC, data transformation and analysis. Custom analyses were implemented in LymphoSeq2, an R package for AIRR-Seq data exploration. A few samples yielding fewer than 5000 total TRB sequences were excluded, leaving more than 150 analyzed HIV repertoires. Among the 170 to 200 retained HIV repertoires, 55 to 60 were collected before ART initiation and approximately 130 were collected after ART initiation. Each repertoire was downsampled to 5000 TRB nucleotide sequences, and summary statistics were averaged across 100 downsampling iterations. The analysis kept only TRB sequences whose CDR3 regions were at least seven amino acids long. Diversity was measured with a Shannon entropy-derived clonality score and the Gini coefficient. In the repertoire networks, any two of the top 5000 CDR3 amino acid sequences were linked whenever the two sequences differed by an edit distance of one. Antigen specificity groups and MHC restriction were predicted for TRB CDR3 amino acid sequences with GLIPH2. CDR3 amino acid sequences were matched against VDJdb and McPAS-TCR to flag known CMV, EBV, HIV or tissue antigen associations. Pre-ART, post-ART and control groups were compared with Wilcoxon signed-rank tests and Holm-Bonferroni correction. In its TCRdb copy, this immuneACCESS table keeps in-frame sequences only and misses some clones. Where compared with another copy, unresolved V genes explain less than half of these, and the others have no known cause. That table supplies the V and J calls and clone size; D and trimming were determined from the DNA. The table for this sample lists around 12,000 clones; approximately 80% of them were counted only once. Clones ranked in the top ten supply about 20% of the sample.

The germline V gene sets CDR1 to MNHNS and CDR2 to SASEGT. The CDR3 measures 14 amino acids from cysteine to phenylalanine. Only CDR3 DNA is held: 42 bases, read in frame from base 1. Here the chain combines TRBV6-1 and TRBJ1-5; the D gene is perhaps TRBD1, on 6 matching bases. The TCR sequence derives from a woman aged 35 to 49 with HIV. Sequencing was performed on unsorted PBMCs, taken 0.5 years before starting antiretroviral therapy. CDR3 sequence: CASSESPSGQLQHF. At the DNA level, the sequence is TGTGCCAGCAGTGAAAGCCCCTCCGGACAGCTCCAGCATTTT.